This T cell receptor (beta chain) is from a study of a mutant IDH1 vaccine in newly diagnosed glioma. Study-level background: Those enrolled had earlier been treated with radiotherapy, temozolomide, or both, mostly both.

Time point of the sample: week 5, during vaccination. The content of each vaccine dose was 300 ug of mutant IDH1 20-mer peptide, and topical imiquimod accompanied it. Astrocytomas that were new, WHO grade 3 or 4, IDH1-mutant and ATRX-lost were present in the donors. Trimming stripped 6 bases from V and 0 bases from J, with 6 bases between. The CDR3 has 14 amino acids. Germline V gives CDR1 ENHRY, CDR2 SYGVKD. The repertoire was sequenced with immunoSEQ multiplex PCR; TCRdb's copy has only in-frame clones and lacks some. The sample carries roughly 60,000 clones, about 86% recorded once. Whole-study findings and limits: Apparently unrelated to pseudoprogression were changes in the top peripheral T cell clonotypes.

Concerning this clone: The antigen remains undetermined.

The clonotype originates from a woman aged 45 to 65 with glioma. The specimen was PBMCs, collected from a glioma patient whose treatment included an IDH1 peptide vaccine. The V and J genes are TRBV10-3 and TRBJ2-6, with a possible D match to TRBD2 (5 bases). CDR3 DNA: TGTGCCATCAGGGGAGACTCTGGGGCCAACGTCCTGACTTTC. Its protein product is CAIRGDSGANVLTF.